These T cell receptor beta chains were read from a single sample in a study of blood T cells in healthy people across ages. Each CDR3 protein gets one entry after TCRdb re-called the 5' RACE reads with MiXCR. The sample has about 1.4 million distinct CDR3 sequences; roughly 59% are singletons. Sequencing was performed on blood. These receptors originate from a man between 18 and 29 years old in good health. CDR3s include the opening cysteine and the closing phenylalanine or tryptophan. Each record gives: clone size, D gene, J gene, V gene, CDR3 DNA, CDR3 protein. A D gene is named only where the DNA matches it firmly. Clone size appears in some rows only: once, few, many, or a class for an expanded clone.

clone_size: -; d_call: -; j_call: TRBJ1-5; v_call: TRBV28; cdr3_nt: TGTGCCAGCAGTCCCACCAGGGGCGTCCTGGGTCAGCCCCAGCATTTT; cdr3_aa: CASSPTRGVLGQPQHF
clone_size: -; d_call: TRBD1; j_call: TRBJ2-7; v_call: TRBV5-1; cdr3_nt: TGCGCCAGCAGCTGGGAACAGGGGGGATACGAGCAGTACTTC; cdr3_aa: CASSWEQGGYEQYF
clone_size: -; d_call: -; j_call: TRBJ1-2; v_call: TRBV10-3; cdr3_nt: TGTGCCATCAGTGTAGGGACGGTTCTGTGGTATGGCTACACCTTC; cdr3_aa: CAISVGTVLWYGYTF
clone_size: -; d_call: -; j_call: TRBJ2-5; v_call: TRBV25-1; cdr3_nt: TGTGCCAGCAGTCTACTCCCGCAAGACTTGTGGAGTATGGAGACCCAGTACTTC; cdr3_aa: CASSLLPQDLWSMETQYF
clone_size: -; d_call: -; j_call: TRBJ1-1; v_call: TRBV30; cdr3_nt: TGTGCCTGGACAGGTTCGACCACTGAAGCTTTCTTT; cdr3_aa: CAWTGSTTEAFF
clone_size: -; d_call: TRBD2; j_call: TRBJ2-3; v_call: TRBV27; cdr3_nt: TGTGCCAGCAGTAGCGGGAGGGCGGCCGCAGATACGCAGTATTTT; cdr3_aa: CASSSGRAAADTQYF
clone_size: -; d_call: -; j_call: TRBJ2-5; v_call: TRBV20-1; cdr3_nt: TGCAGTGTACCCGACGGACAGCAAGAGACCCAGTACTTC; cdr3_aa: CSVPDGQQETQYF
clone_size: -; d_call: -; j_call: TRBJ2-3; v_call: TRBV7-9; cdr3_nt: TGTTCCAGCAACTCCTCAGGCGGGGATACGCAGTATTTT; cdr3_aa: CSSNSSGGDTQYF
clone_size: few; d_call: -; j_call: TRBJ1-2; v_call: TRBV7-9; cdr3_nt: TGTGCCAGCAGCCATCTCCTCGGGGGGGGTCCCTTAAAGGATGGCTACACCTTC; cdr3_aa: CASSHLLGGGPLKDGYTF
clone_size: -; d_call: -; j_call: TRBJ1-4; v_call: TRBV27; cdr3_nt: TGTGCCAGCGGACCCTTAAATGAAAAACTGTTTTTT; cdr3_aa: CASGPLNEKLFF
clone_size: once; d_call: TRBD1; j_call: TRBJ2-1; v_call: TRBV5-1; cdr3_nt: TGCGCCAGCTGGGACAGCTCCTACAATGAGCAGTTCTTC; cdr3_aa: CASWDSSYNEQFF
clone_size: -; d_call: -; j_call: TRBJ2-2; v_call: TRBV4-3; cdr3_nt: TGCGCCAGCAGCCCGTTTCCGGGGTCCGGGGAGCTGTTTTTT; cdr3_aa: CASSPFPGSGELFF
clone_size: -; d_call: TRBD1; j_call: TRBJ2-5; v_call: TRBV12-3/TRBV12-4; cdr3_nt: TGTGCCAGCAGTCCTACCGCAGGGGGTCAAGAGACCCAGTACTTC; cdr3_aa: CASSPTAGGQETQYF
clone_size: -; d_call: TRBD2; j_call: TRBJ2-7; v_call: TRBV6-5; cdr3_nt: TGTGCCAGCAGCCCTGCGGGGGGCCCATACTACGAGCAGTACTTC; cdr3_aa: CASSPAGGPYYEQYF
clone_size: -; d_call: -; j_call: TRBJ1-5; v_call: TRBV12-3/TRBV12-4; cdr3_nt: TGTGCCAGCAGTTTCTGGGAACAGCCCCAGCATTTT; cdr3_aa: CASSFWEQPQHF
clone_size: -; d_call: TRBD2; j_call: TRBJ2-7; v_call: TRBV12-3/TRBV12-4; cdr3_nt: TGTGCCAGCCTCGAAATGGGGACTAGCGGGAGTTACGAGCAGTACTTC; cdr3_aa: CASLEMGTSGSYEQYF
clone_size: few; d_call: -; j_call: TRBJ2-7; v_call: TRBV6-5; cdr3_nt: TGTGCCAGCAGCCCTATCCCAGGGCACGAGCAGTACTTC; cdr3_aa: CASSPIPGHEQYF
clone_size: -; d_call: -; j_call: TRBJ2-7; v_call: TRBV28; cdr3_nt: TGTGCCAGCAGTGTGCCAGGGGGGATTCCTAGCTCCTACGAGCAGTACTTC; cdr3_aa: CASSVPGGIPSSYEQYF
clone_size: -; d_call: -; j_call: TRBJ2-7; v_call: TRBV27; cdr3_nt: TGTGCCAGCAGTCCTAACCCGACGGGACTCTTGCACGAGCAGTACTTC; cdr3_aa: CASSPNPTGLLHEQYF
clone_size: -; d_call: TRBD2; j_call: TRBJ2-2; v_call: TRBV7-2; cdr3_nt: TGTGCCAGCAGCTTAGCTCTGGCGGGAGCGCCCGGGGAGCTGTTTTTT; cdr3_aa: CASSLALAGAPGELFF
clone_size: -; d_call: TRBD1; j_call: TRBJ2-7; v_call: TRBV27; cdr3_nt: TGTGCCAGCAGTTCGATAGGACAGGGCTTAAGCTCCTACGAGCAGTACTTC; cdr3_aa: CASSSIGQGLSSYEQYF
clone_size: -; d_call: TRBD1; j_call: TRBJ1-2; v_call: TRBV6-1; cdr3_nt: TGTGCCAGCAGGAACCCGGGACAGTGGGACTATGGCTACACCTTC; cdr3_aa: CASRNPGQWDYGYTF
clone_size: few; d_call: -; j_call: TRBJ1-6; v_call: TRBV10-3; cdr3_nt: TGTGCCATCAGTGGGGTGGCTCTAGATTCGCCCCTCCACTTT; cdr3_aa: CAISGVALDSPLHF
clone_size: -; d_call: -; j_call: TRBJ2-3; v_call: TRBV27; cdr3_nt: TGTGCCAGCAGTTTATTGGGGGACACAGATACGCAGTATTTT; cdr3_aa: CASSLLGDTDTQYF
clone_size: few; d_call: -; j_call: TRBJ1-1; v_call: TRBV10-3; cdr3_nt: TGTGCGAGCAAGGAAAGGGCTCGCACTGAAGCTTTCTTT; cdr3_aa: CASKERARTEAFF
clone_size: few; d_call: TRBD1; j_call: TRBJ1-6; v_call: TRBV5-1; cdr3_nt: TGCGCCAGCAGCTTTGGACAGGACGATTCACCCCTCCACTTT; cdr3_aa: CASSFGQDDSPLHF
clone_size: few; d_call: TRBD2; j_call: TRBJ2-3; v_call: TRBV20-1; cdr3_nt: TGCAGTGCTAGAATAGTCGCTAGCGGGGTCACAGATACGCAGTATTTT; cdr3_aa: CSARIVASGVTDTQYF
clone_size: -; d_call: -; j_call: TRBJ2-7; v_call: TRBV2; cdr3_nt: TGTGCCAGGAGGAAGACAGTCTCCTACGAGCAGTACTTC; cdr3_aa: CARRKTVSYEQYF
clone_size: -; d_call: TRBD1; j_call: TRBJ2-3; v_call: TRBV4-3; cdr3_nt: TGCGCCAGCAGCCAAGATAGGGGGCTGGGAGATACGCAGTATTTT; cdr3_aa: CASSQDRGLGDTQYF
clone_size: -; d_call: -; j_call: TRBJ2-7; v_call: TRBV14; cdr3_nt: TGTGCCAGCAGCCTATGGATTGCCGACGAGCAGTACTTC; cdr3_aa: CASSLWIADEQYF
clone_size: -; d_call: -; j_call: TRBJ2-3; v_call: TRBV29-1; cdr3_nt: TGCAGCGTCACAACCGGGCATACGCAGTATTTT; cdr3_aa: CSVTTGHTQYF